The following is a T cell receptor (beta chain) sequence with its context. No antigen is known for it. The data derive from a study of PD-1 blockade in classical Hodgkin lymphoma. Study results and caveats: TCR diversity at baseline was reported to be reduced in newly diagnosed patients relative to healthy donors. Underlying causes for the observed repertoire differences were not defined, possibly disease activity or prior therapy. A significant rise in TCR diversity by C4D1 was seen for CD4+ but not CD8+ cells. Baseline diversity in complete responders resembled that of newly diagnosed patients.

CDR1 is LNHDA, CDR2 SQIVND, per germline (reference sequence). The CDR3 runs to 13 residues. Trimming left V 10 bases short and J 0 bases short, with 12 bases between. In every patient, relapse followed autologous stem cell transplantation, while exposure to brentuximab vedotin differed. The method was immunoSEQ multiplex PCR; TCRdb's version includes in-frame clones alone and lacks a portion of them. The sample has roughly 28,000 clones, less than 75% seen once. J is TRBJ1-1 and V is TRBV19; tentative D call: TRBD1 (6 bases). The sample consisted of peripheral blood mononuclear cells (PBMCs), taken before the second cycle of nivolumab. This receptor was identified in a human donor with classical Hodgkin lymphoma. The CDR3 DNA sequence: TGTGCCACCACGGGACACTTGAACACTGAAGCTTTCTTT. Protein sequence: CATTGHLNTEAFF. Full variable domain (rest looked up from reference TRBV19 and TRBJ1-1): DGGITQSPKYLFRKEGQNVTLSCEQNLNHDAMYWYRQDPGQGLRLIYYSQIVNDFQKGDIAEGYSVSREKKESFPLTVTSAQKNPTAFYLCATTGHLNTEAFFGQGTRLTVV.